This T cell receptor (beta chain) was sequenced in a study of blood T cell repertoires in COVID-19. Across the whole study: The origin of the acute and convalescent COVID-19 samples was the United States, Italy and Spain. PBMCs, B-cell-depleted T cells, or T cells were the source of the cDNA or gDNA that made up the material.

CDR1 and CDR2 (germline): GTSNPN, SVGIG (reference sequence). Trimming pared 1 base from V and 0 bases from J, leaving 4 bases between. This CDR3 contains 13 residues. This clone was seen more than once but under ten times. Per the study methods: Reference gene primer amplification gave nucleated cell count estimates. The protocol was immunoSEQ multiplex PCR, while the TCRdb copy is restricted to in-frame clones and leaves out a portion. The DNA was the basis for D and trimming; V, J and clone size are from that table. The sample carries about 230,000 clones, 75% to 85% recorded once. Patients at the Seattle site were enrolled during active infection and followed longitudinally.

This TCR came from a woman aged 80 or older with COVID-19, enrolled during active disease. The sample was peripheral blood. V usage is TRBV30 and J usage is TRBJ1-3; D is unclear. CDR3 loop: CAWSGGSGNTIYF. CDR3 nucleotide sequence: TGTGCCTGGAGTGGAGGCTCTGGAAACACCATATATTTT.